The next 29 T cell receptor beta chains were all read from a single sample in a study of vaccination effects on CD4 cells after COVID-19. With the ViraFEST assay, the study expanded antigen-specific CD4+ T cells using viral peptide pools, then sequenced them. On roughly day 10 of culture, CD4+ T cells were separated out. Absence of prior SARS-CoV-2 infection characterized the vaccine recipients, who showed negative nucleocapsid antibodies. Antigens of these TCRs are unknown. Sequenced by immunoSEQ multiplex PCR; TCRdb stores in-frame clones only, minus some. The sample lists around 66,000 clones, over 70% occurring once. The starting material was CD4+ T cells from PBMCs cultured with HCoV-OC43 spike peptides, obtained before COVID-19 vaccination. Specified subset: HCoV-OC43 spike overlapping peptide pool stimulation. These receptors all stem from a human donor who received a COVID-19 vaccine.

CDR3 amino acids: CATSDPVPGEQFF. In DNA, the CDR3 is TGTGCCACCAGTGACCCGGTCCCTGGTGAGCAGTTCTTC. The V and J genes are TRBV24-1 and TRBJ2-1; D ambiguous. This CDR3 spans 13 amino acids. The germline gives CDR1 KGHDR, CDR2 SFDVKD. V dropped 4 bases and J dropped 9 bases, with 12 bases sitting between them.

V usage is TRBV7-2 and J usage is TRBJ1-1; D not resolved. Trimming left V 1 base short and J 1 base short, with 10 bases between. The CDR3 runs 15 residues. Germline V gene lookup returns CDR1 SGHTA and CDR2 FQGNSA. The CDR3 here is CASSLDPRGNTEAFF. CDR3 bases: TGTGCCAGCAGCTTAGACCCCCGGGGGAACACTGAAGCTTTCTTT.

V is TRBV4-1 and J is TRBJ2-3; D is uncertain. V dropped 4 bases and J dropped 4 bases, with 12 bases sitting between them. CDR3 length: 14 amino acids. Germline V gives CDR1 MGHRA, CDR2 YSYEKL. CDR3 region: CASSRGGWADTQYF. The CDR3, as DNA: TGCGCCAGCAGCCGAGGTGGGTGGGCAGATACGCAGTATTTT.

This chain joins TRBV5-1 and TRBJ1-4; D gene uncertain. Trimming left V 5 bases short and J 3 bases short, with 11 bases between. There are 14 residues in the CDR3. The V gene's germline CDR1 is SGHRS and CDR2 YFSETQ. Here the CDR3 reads CASRVQSSNEKLFF. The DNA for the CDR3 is TGCGCCAGCAGAGTACAGAGCTCTAATGAAAAACTGTTTTTT.

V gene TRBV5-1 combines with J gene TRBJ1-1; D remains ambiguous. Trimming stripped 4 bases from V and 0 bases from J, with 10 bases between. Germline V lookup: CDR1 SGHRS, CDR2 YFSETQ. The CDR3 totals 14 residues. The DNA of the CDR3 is TGCGCCAGCAGCCGACTCAGTATGAACACTGAAGCTTTCTTT. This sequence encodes CASSRLSMNTEAFF.

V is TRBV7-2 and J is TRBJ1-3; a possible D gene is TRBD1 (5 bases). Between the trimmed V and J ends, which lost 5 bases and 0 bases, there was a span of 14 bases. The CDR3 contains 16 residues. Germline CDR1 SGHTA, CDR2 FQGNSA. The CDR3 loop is CASSPGGGSSGNTIYF. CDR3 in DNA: TGTGCCAGCAGCCCGGGGGGAGGGTCCTCTGGAAACACCATATATTTT.

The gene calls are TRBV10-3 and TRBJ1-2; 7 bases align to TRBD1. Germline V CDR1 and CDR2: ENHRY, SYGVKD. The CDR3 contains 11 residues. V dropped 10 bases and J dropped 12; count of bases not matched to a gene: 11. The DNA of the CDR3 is TGTGCCACCTCGGGACAGTATTTCAACACCTTC. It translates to CATSGQYFNTF.

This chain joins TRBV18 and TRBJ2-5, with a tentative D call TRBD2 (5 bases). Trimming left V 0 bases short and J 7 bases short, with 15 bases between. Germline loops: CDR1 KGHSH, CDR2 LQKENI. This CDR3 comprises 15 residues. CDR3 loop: CASSPPTGVKGTQYF. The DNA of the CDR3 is TGTGCCAGCTCACCACCGACCGGGGTTAAGGGGACCCAGTACTTC. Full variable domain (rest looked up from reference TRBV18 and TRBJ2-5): NAGVMQNPRHLVRRRGQEARLRCSPMKGHSHVYWYRQLPEEGLKFMVYLQKENIIDESGMPKERFSAEFPKEGPSILRIQQVVRGDSAAYFCASSPPTGVKGTQYFGPGTRLLVL.

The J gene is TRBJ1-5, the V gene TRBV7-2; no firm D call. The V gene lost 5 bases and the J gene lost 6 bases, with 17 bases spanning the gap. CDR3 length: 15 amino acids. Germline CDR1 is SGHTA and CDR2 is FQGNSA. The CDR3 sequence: CASSPPGLLGQPQHF. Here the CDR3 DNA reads TGTGCCAGCAGCCCCCCAGGCCTCCTCGGTCAGCCCCAGCATTTT.

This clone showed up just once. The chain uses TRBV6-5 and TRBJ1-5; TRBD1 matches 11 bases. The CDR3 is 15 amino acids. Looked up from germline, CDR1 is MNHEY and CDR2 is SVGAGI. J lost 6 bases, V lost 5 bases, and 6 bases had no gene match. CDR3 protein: CASSTGQGAFQPQHF. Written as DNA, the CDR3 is TGTGCCAGCAGTACCGGACAGGGGGCTTTTCAGCCCCAGCATTTT.

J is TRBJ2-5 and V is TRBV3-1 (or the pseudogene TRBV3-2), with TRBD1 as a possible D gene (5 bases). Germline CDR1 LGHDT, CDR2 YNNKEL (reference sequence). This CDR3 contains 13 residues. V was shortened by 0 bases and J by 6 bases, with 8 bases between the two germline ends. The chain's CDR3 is CASSQEMGQTQYF. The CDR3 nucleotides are TGTGCCAGCAGCCAAGAGATGGGGCAGACCCAGTACTTC.

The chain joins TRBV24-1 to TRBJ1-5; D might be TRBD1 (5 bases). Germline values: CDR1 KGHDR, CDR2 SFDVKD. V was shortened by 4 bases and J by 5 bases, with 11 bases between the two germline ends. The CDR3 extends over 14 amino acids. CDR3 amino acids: CATSERGFDQPQHF. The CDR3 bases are TGTGCCACCAGTGAAAGGGGATTTGATCAGCCCCAGCATTTT.

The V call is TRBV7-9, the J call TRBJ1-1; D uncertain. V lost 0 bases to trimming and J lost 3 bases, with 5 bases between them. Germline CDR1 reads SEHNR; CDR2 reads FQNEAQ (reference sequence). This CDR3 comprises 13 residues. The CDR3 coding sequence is TGTGCCAGCAGCTTAGCCCCTCACACTGAAGCTTTCTTT. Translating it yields CASSLAPHTEAFF.

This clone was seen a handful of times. CDR3: CASSPDSSPLHF. Here the CDR3 DNA reads TGCGCCAGCAGTCCGGACAGTTCACCCCTCCACTTT. This chain joins TRBV5-1 and TRBJ1-6; possible D gene TRBD1, 6 bases. CDR3 length equals 12 residues. V gave up 5 bases and J gave up 9 bases, with 9 bases separating them. Germline lookup yields CDR1 SGHRS and CDR2 YFSETQ.

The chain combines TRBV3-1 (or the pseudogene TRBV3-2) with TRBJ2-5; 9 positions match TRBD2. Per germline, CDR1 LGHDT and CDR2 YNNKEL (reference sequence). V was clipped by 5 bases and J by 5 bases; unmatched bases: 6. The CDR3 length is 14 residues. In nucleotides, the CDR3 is TGTGCCAGCAGCAAGGGACTAGCCCCCGAGACCCAGTACTTC. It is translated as CASSKGLAPETQYF.

This CDR3 reads CASRGTGTNIQYF. The CDR3 DNA follows: TGTGCCAGCAGGGGGACAGGGACCAACATTCAGTACTTC. The J gene is TRBJ2-4, the V gene TRBV28; 9 bases are shared with TRBD1. In germline, CDR1 is MDHEN, CDR2 SYDVKM. There are 13 residues in the CDR3. V shed 6 bases, J shed 7 bases, and the junction held 4 bases outside the gene matches.

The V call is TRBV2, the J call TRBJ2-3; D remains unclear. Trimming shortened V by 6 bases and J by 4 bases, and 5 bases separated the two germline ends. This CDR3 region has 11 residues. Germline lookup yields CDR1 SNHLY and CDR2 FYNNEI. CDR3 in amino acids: CASRQADTQYF. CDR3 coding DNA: TGTGCCAGCAGACAAGCAGATACGCAGTATTTT.

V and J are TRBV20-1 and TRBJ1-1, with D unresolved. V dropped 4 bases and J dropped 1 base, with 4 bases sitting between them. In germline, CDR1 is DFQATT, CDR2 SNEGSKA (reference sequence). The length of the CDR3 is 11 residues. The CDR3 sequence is CSAIRNTEAFF. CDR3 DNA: TGCAGTGCTATCCGGAACACTGAAGCTTTCTTT.

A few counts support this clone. CDR3: CATSPGIGELFF. The DNA of the CDR3 is TGTGCCACCAGTCCAGGGATCGGGGAGCTGTTTTTT. The V and J genes are TRBV24-1 and TRBJ2-2; tentative D call: TRBD1 (5 bases). CDR1 KGHDR and CDR2 SFDVKD come from the germline V gene. Trimming cost V 6 bases and J 7 bases, with 8 bases left between them. The CDR3 is 12 residues long.

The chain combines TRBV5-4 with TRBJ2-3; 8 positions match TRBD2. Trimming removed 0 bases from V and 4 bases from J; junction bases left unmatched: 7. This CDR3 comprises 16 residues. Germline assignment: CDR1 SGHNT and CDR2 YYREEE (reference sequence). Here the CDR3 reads CASSLAGGALADTQYF. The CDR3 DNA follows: TGTGCCAGCAGCTTGGCCGGGGGGGCCCTGGCAGATACGCAGTATTTT. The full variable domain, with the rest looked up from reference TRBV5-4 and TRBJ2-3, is ETGVTQSPTHLIKTRGQQVTLRCSSQSGHNTVSWYQQALGQGPQFIFQYYREEENGRGNFPPRFSGLQFPNYSSELNVNALELDDSALYLCASSLAGGALADTQYFGPGTRLTVL.

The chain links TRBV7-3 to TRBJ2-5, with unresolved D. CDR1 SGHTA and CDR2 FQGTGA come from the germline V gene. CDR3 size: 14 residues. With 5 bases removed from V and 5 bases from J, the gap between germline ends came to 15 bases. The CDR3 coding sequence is TGTGCCAGCAGCCTCAATGGGATTCTGGAGACCCAGTACTTC. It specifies CASSLNGILETQYF.

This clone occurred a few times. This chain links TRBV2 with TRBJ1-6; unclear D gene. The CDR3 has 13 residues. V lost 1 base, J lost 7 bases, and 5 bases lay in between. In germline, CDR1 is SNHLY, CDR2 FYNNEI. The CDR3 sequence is CASSEDGNSPLHF. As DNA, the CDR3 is TGTGCCAGCAGTGAAGACGGAAATTCACCCCTCCACTTT.

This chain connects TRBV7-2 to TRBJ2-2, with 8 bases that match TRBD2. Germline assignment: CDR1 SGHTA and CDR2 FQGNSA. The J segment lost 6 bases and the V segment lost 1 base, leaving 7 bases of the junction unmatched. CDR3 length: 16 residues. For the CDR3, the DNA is TGTGCCAGCAGCTTAGTCGGGACTAGGCCTCCCGGGGAGCTGTTTTTT. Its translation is CASSLVGTRPPGELFF. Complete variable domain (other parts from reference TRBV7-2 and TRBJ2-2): GAGVSQSPSNKVTEKGKDVELRCDPISGHTALYWYRQSLGQGLEFLIYFQGNSAPDKSGLPSDRFSAERTGGSVSTLTIQRTQQEDSAVYLCASSLVGTRPPGELFFGEGSRLTVL.

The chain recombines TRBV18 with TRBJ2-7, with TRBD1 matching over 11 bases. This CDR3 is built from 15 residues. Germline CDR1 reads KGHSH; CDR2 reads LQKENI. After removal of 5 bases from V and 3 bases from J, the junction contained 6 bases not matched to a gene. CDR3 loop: CASSAGTGGLYEQYV. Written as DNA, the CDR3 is TGTGCCAGCTCAGCCGGGACAGGGGGTCTCTACGAGCAGTACGTC.

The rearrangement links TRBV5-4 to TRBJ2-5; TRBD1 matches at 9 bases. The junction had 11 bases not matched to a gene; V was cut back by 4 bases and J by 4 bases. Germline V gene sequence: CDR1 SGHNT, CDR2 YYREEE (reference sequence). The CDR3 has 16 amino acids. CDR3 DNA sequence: TGTGCCAGCAGCGATTACAGGGGGCTAACGTTAGAGACCCAGTACTTC. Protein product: CASSDYRGLTLETQYF.

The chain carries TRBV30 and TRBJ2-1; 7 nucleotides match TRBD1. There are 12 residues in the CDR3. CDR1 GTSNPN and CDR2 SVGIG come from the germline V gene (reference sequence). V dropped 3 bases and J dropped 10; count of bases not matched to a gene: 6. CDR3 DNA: TGTGCCTGGAGAAGGGGGCTTGGCGAGCAGTTCTTC. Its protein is CAWRRGLGEQFF.

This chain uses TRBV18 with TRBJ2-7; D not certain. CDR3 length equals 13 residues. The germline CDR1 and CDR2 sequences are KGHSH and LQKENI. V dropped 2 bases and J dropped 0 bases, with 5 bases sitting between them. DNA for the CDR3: TGTGCCAGCTCACCAACAGTCTCCTACGAGCAGTACGTC. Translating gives CASSPTVSYEQYV.

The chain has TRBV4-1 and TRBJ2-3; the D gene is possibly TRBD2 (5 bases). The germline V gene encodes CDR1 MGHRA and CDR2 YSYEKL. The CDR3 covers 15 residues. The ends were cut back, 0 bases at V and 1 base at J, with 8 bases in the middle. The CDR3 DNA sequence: TGCGCCAGCAGCCAAGATGCGGGCCGCACAGATACGCAGTATTTT. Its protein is CASSQDAGRTDTQYF.

The CDR3 DNA reads TGTGCCAGCAGCTTGGGGTGGGATGAAGCTTTCTTT. This codes for CASSLGWDEAFF. The V call is TRBV5-6, the J call TRBJ1-1; D gene unclear. V gave up 0 bases and J gave up 7 bases, with 7 bases separating them. CDR1 and CDR2 (germline): SGHDT, YYEEEE. The CDR3 is 12 residues long.